The 22 T cell receptor beta chains in this list originate from one sample, sequenced in a study of cytomegalovirus exposure and HLA in healthy donors. In the PCR, 60 Vbeta and 13 Jbeta primers were used. TCRdb keeps only in-frame clones here, not all; method: immunoSEQ multiplex PCR. The profile shows roughly 230,000 clones, 85% of them singletons. Specimen: PBMCs. The receptors shown here come from a girl under 10 years old in good health and CMV-seronegative.

The rearrangement uses TRBV19 and TRBJ2-7, with 7 nucleotides matching TRBD2. CDR3 size: 16 residues. The junction had 13 bases not matched to a gene; V was cut back by 6 bases and J by 2 bases. Germline CDR1 and CDR2: LNHDA and SQIVND (reference sequence). This CDR3 is CASSPLYGRHPYEQYF. In nucleotides, the CDR3 is TGTGCCAGTAGCCCTCTGTACGGGAGGCATCCCTACGAGCAGTACTTC.

The chain links TRBV6-1 to TRBJ2-7, with 9 bases identical to TRBD2. Looked up from germline, CDR1 is MNHNS and CDR2 is SASEGT. V lost 1 base to trimming and J lost 1 base; unmatched junction nucleotides: 2. This CDR3 is built from 15 residues. CDR3 amino acids: CASSEDSGSSYEQYF. CDR3 DNA sequence: TGTGCCAGCAGTGAAGATAGCGGGAGTTCCTACGAGCAGTACTTC.

The V call is TRBV5-1, the J call TRBJ1-2; TRBD1 aligns across 8 bases. The CDR3 has 17 amino acids. J gave up 3 bases and V 1 base, and 11 bases lay outside the gene matches. The V gene's germline CDR1 is SGHRS and CDR2 YFSETQ. CDR3 sequence reads: CASSLTDRGGGDYGYTF. The CDR3 DNA reads TGCGCCAGCAGCTTGACCGACAGGGGAGGTGGTGACTATGGCTACACCTTC.

This chain uses TRBV27 with TRBJ2-3, with 11 bases that match TRBD2. Germline CDR1 MNHEY, CDR2 SMNVEV (reference sequence). The CDR3 extends over 17 amino acids. V shed 2 bases and J 2 bases; nucleotides not matched to a gene: 6. DNA of the CDR3: TGTGCCAGCAGTTTACGGCTAGCGGGGGGACTCACAGATACGCAGTATTTT. The encoded protein is CASSLRLAGGLTDTQYF.

The chain links TRBV5-1 to TRBJ2-4; possibly TRBD2 for D (5 bases). The V gene's germline CDR1 is SGHRS and CDR2 YFSETQ. This CDR3 is built from 18 residues. Trimming stripped 0 bases from V and 3 bases from J, with 19 bases between. CDR3 sequence: CASSLVPEALRGKNIQYF. The CDR3 DNA follows: TGCGCCAGCAGCTTGGTCCCCGAGGCCCTACGGGGCAAAAACATTCAGTACTTC.

The rearrangement links TRBV11-2 to TRBJ1-1; 7 bases fit TRBD1. This CDR3 region has 13 residues. Looked up from germline, CDR1 is SGHAT and CDR2 is FQNNGV. V trimming: 6 bases; J trimming: 0 bases; junction bases outside the gene matches: 1. CDR3 DNA sequence: TGTGCCAGCAGAGGACAGGTGAACACTGAAGCTTTCTTT. Protein sequence: CASRGQVNTEAFF.

The V and J genes are TRBV5-4 and TRBJ1-3; TRBD1 matches at 7 bases. Germline V CDR1 and CDR2: SGHNT, YYREEE (reference sequence). Trimming took 4 bases from V and 4 from J; bases not matched to a gene: 11. CDR3 length: 16 residues. The CDR3: CASSAQQGLRGNTIYF. The CDR3 DNA reads TGTGCCAGCAGCGCTCAACAGGGGTTAAGAGGAAACACCATATATTTT.

The DNA for the CDR3 is TGCGCCAGCAGCCCTGATCACAGGGATACGCAGTATTTT. Encoded protein: CASSPDHRDTQYF. The V call is TRBV5-1, the J call TRBJ2-3, with D maybe TRBD1 (5 bases). CDR1 and CDR2 from the germline V gene are SGHRS and YFSETQ. The V end lost 4 bases, the J end lost 6 bases, and 12 bases lay between the germline ends. This CDR3 is built from 13 residues.

This rearrangement joins TRBV6-5 to TRBJ1-3; no definite D call. Germline assignment: CDR1 MNHEY and CDR2 SVGAGI. V was shortened by 5 bases and J by 4 bases, with 6 bases between the two germline ends. The CDR3 is made up of 12 amino acids. The CDR3 DNA sequence: TGTGCCAGCAGTGAGTCGGGAAACACCATATATTTT. Amino acid sequence: CASSESGNTIYF.

V usage is TRBV18 and J usage is TRBJ1-4; 7 nucleotides align to TRBD1. Trimming removed 3 bases from V and 2 bases from J; junction bases left unmatched: 0. The CDR3 has 14 amino acids. Looked up from germline, CDR1 is KGHSH and CDR2 is LQKENI. CDR3 amino acids: CASSPRGTNEKLFF. The DNA of the CDR3 is TGTGCCAGCTCACCCAGGGGGACTAATGAAAAACTGTTTTTT.

The chain has TRBV15 and TRBJ2-7; D perhaps matches TRBD2 (6 bases). V was pared by 1 base and J by 0 bases, with 7 bases between. The germline CDR1 and CDR2 sequences are LNHNV and YYDKDF (reference sequence). The length of the CDR3 is 14 residues. This CDR3 reads CATSRVGSSYEQYF. The CDR3 region has the DNA TGTGCCACCAGCAGAGTCGGGAGCTCCTACGAGCAGTACTTC.

The gene calls are TRBV25-1 and TRBJ1-3; D ambiguous. This CDR3 comprises 15 residues. V was trimmed by 3 bases and J by 0 bases, leaving 9 bases between them. From germline, CDR1 is MGHDK and CDR2 SYGVNS. The CDR3 DNA reads as TGTGCCAGCAGTGATCGGGGAGGCTCTGGAAACACCATATATTTT. Amino acid sequence: CASSDRGGSGNTIYF.

This clone was counted only a few times. This sequence joins TRBV5-1 and TRBJ1-3, with a weak D call TRBD1 (5 bases). From germline, CDR1 is SGHRS and CDR2 YFSETQ. The ends were cut back, 9 bases at V and 4 bases at J, with 11 bases in the middle. The CDR3 is 12 residues long. Here the CDR3 DNA reads TGCGCCACCCAGGGCTCCGGAAACACCATATATTTT. Its protein product is CATQGSGNTIYF.

The chain carries TRBV7-8 and TRBJ2-2; 13 bases agree with TRBD2. The germline V gene has CDR1 SGHVS and CDR2 FQNEAQ. V dropped 5 bases and J dropped 1; count of bases not matched to a gene: 13. The CDR3 loop spans 20 amino acids. This chain's CDR3 is CASSPLRALAGGRNTGELFF. CDR3 bases: TGTGCCAGCAGCCCCCTACGGGCACTAGCGGGAGGGCGGAACACCGGGGAGCTGTTTTTT.

The chain has TRBV6-1 and TRBJ1-5; possible D gene TRBD1, 5 bases. V lost 0 bases to trimming and J lost 8 bases, with 17 bases between them. The CDR3 sequence is 16 residues long. Looked up from germline, CDR1 is MNHNS and CDR2 is SASEGT. The CDR3 nucleotides are TGTGCCAGCAGTGAAGCGACCTGGGGGGGAGGTGAGCCCCAGCATTTT. This codes for CASSEATWGGGEPQHF.

This clone occurred once. This rearrangement joins TRBV5-1 to TRBJ2-1; 8 nucleotides line up with TRBD2. The CDR3 spans 14 residues. Germline CDR1 is SGHRS and CDR2 is YFSETQ. The ends lost 4 bases at V and 8 bases at J; junction bases unmatched: 8. The chain's CDR3 is CASSRGGLWDEQFF. The CDR3 DNA follows: TGCGCCAGCAGCCGGGGGGGCCTTTGGGATGAGCAGTTCTTC.

This chain links TRBV30 with TRBJ2-1; no clear D. Trimming removed 2 bases from V and 4 bases from J, with 6 bases in between. The CDR3 covers 12 residues. Per the germline V gene, CDR1 is GTSNPN and CDR2 is SVGIG (reference sequence). This CDR3 is CAWSRGYNEQFF. The CDR3 nucleotides read TGTGCCTGGAGTAGAGGTTACAATGAGCAGTTCTTC.

CDR3 nucleotide sequence: TGTGCCAGCAGCACCCGACAGGGGACCGGGGAGCTGTTTTTT. Protein product: CASSTRQGTGELFF. The chain carries TRBV5-4 and TRBJ2-2, with TRBD1 identical over 8 bases. Per germline, CDR1 SGHNT and CDR2 YYREEE (reference sequence). The V segment lost 4 bases and the J segment 5 bases; nucleotides outside the gene matches: 4. The CDR3 covers 14 residues. The full variable domain, with the rest looked up from reference TRBV5-4 and TRBJ2-2, is ETGVTQSPTHLIKTRGQQVTLRCSSQSGHNTVSWYQQALGQGPQFIFQYYREEENGRGNFPPRFSGLQFPNYSSELNVNALELDDSALYLCASSTRQGTGELFFGEGSRLTVL.

This chain uses TRBV11-2 with TRBJ2-5, with D possibly matching TRBD1 (6 bases). V lost 2 bases to trimming and J lost 1 base, with 11 bases between them. This CDR3 is 15 amino acids long. Germline CDR1 reads SGHAT; CDR2 reads FQNNGV. CDR3 DNA sequence: TGTGCCAGCAGCTTACAGCAGGGGAGCCAAGAGACCCAGTACTTC. Its protein is CASSLQQGSQETQYF.

The V and J genes are TRBV10-1 and TRBJ2-1, with 10 bases fitting TRBD2. V was clipped by 2 bases and J by 5 bases; unmatched bases: 3. The CDR3 has 15 amino acids. Germline V gene lookup returns CDR1 WNHNN and CDR2 SYGVQD (reference sequence). This chain's CDR3 is CASSEQRGGHNEQFF. Here the CDR3 DNA reads TGCGCCAGCAGTGAGCAGCGGGGGGGTCACAATGAGCAGTTCTTC.

The rearrangement uses TRBV5-8 and TRBJ2-1, with 11 bases matching TRBD2. The germline V gene has CDR1 SGHTS and CDR2 YDEGEE. The ends lost 3 bases at V and 6 bases at J; junction bases unmatched: 5. The CDR3 totals 15 residues. CDR3 DNA sequence: TGTGCCAGCAGCTGGTCTAGCGGGAGGCGCAATGAGCAGTTCTTC. Protein product: CASSWSSGRRNEQFF.

This clone was observed a handful of times. This chain joins TRBV11-2 and TRBJ2-1; 9 positions match TRBD2. V lost 3 bases to trimming and J lost 8 bases; unmatched junction nucleotides: 14. This CDR3 region has 17 residues. Germline V gives CDR1 SGHAT, CDR2 FQNNGV. The CDR3 nucleotides read TGTGCCAGCAGCTTCTTTCCCGGGACTAGCAGGGGATATGAGCAGTTCTTC. Translation: CASSFFPGTSRGYEQFF.